This T cell receptor beta chain is drawn from a study of shared clonotypes between healthy human individuals. This CDR3 is built from 13 residues. The V and J ends lost 10 bases and 0 bases respectively, with 9 bases between them. Germline V gives CDR1 ENHRY, CDR2 SYGVKD. In the study's own analysis: ImmunoSEQ sequences covered only the junction and lacked quality scores; filtering therefore differed. The repertoire was sequenced with immunoSEQ multiplex PCR; TCRdb's copy has only in-frame clones and lacks some. V and J calls and clone size follow that table, whereas D and trimming were derived from the DNA. The data show about 730,000 clones, over 55% seen once.

The sequenced sample consisted of memory CD4+ T cells sorted from blood. Subset given: CD45RA-negative fraction. The chain carries TRBV10-3 and TRBJ1-4, with unresolved D. The TCR comes from a woman in her twenties or thirties in good health. The CDR3 nucleotides read TGTGCCACCCGTGGTGCAACTAATGAAAAACTGTTTTTT. This gives the protein CATRGATNEKLFF.